Included here is one TCR beta chain sequence, with context. Its antigen is currently unknown. This specimen belongs to a study of early stage breast cancer tumors. Study information: Of around 16 invasive breast tumors, about a dozen were hormone receptor-positive, HER2-negative.

Method: immunoSEQ multiplex PCR; TCRdb's copy keeps in-frame clones and lacks some. There are under 30,000 clones in the sample; 55% to 75% occur only once, and roughly 31% lies in the top ten. V lost 4 bases and J 3 bases, leaving 7 bases between the germline ends. Germline lookup yields CDR1 SGHDT and CDR2 YYEEEE. The CDR3 sequence is 12 residues long. Study-wide results and caveats: Blood repertoires resembled normal breast more than tumor.

The TCR comes from a person aged 45-60 years with breast cancer. Sequenced material: blood. This chain uses TRBV5-6 with TRBJ2-5; unclear D gene. CDR3 DNA: TGTGCCAGCAGCCGGACCAAAGAGACCCAGTACTTC. This gives the protein CASSRTKETQYF. The whole variable domain, filled in from reference TRBV5-6 and TRBJ2-5, reads DAGVTQSPTHLIKTRGQQVTLRCSPKSGHDTVSWYQQALGQGPQFIFQYYEEEERQRGNFPDRFSGHQFPNYSSELNVNALLLGDSALYLCASSRTKETQYFGPGTRLLVL.